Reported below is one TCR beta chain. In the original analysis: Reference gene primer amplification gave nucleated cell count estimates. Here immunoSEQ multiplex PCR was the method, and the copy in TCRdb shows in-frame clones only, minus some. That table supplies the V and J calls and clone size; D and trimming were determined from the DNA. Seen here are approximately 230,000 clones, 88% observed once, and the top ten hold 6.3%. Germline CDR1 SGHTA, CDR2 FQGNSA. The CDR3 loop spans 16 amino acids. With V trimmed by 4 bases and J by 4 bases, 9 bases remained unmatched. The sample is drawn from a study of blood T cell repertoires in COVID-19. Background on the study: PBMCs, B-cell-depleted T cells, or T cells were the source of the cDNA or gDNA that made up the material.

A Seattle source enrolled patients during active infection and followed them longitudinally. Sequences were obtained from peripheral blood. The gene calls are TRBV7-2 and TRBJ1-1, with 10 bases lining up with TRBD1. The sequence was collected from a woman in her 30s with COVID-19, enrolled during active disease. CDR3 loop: CASSSMTGGRGTEAFF. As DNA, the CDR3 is TGTGCCAGCAGCTCTATGACAGGGGGCCGGGGCACTGAAGCTTTCTTT.